What follows are 30 T cell receptor beta chains derived from one specimen sequenced in a study. TCRdb reprocessed the 5' RACE reads with MiXCR, giving one entry per CDR3 protein. The data contain about 50,000 distinct CDR3 sequences, more than 25% of them singletons. Sequenced: naive CD4+ T cells sorted from blood. The subset was: naive CD4+ T cells, CD4+CD45RA+CD25-. These TCRs come from a female donor with breast cancer.

The chain is built from TRBV27 and TRBJ2-3; TRBD2 agrees at 8 bases. CDR1 is MNHEY and CDR2 is SMNVEV in the germline V gene (reference sequence). J lost 1 base, V lost 3 bases, and 0 bases had no gene match. The CDR3 covers 14 residues. For the CDR3, the DNA is TGTGCCAGCAGTTTGACTAGCGGCACAGATACGCAGTATTTT. Protein: CASSLTSGTDTQYF.

The chain recombines TRBV4-1 with TRBJ2-1; D not resolved. This CDR3 contains 14 residues. The V end lost 1 base, the J end lost 8 bases, and 12 bases lay between the germline ends. Germline assignment: CDR1 MGHRA and CDR2 YSYEKL. CDR3 bases: TGCGCCAGCAGCCAAGTCGGGTTAAGGGATGAGCAGTTCTTC. It encodes CASSQVGLRDEQFF.

Notes on this clonotype: The junction differs from germline at one of its ends, possibly a read error. This chain uses TRBV5-1 with TRBJ2-7; 7 bases are shared with TRBD1. The V gene's germline CDR1 is SGHRS and CDR2 YFSETQ. The CDR3 consists of 15 residues. DNA for the CDR3: TGCGCCAGCAGCGAGACAGGGTTAAGATCCTACGAGCTGTACTTC. This codes for CASSETGLRSYELYF. Filled out from reference TRBV5-1 and TRBJ2-7, the complete variable domain reads KAGVTQTPRYLIKTRGQQVTLSCSPISGHRSVSWYQQTPGQGLQFLFEYFSETQRNKGNFPGRFSGRQFSNSRSEMNVSTLELGDSALYLCASSETGLRSYELYFGPGTRLTVT.

This clonotype has a handful of counts. The chain joins TRBV12-3 or TRBV12-4 to TRBJ2-5; 10 bases fit TRBD2. V was pared by 6 bases and J by 5 bases, with 3 bases of the junction left unmatched. The CDR3 totals 13 residues. CDR3 DNA sequence: TGTGCCAGCAGGAGCGGGGGGGCGGAGACCCAGTACTTC. It translates to CASRSGGAETQYF.

This clonotype was picked up many times. The chain joins TRBV5-1 to TRBJ2-7, with TRBD1 matching 10 bases. The germline V gene has CDR1 SGHRS and CDR2 YFSETQ. V trimming: 4 bases; J trimming: 0 bases; junction bases outside the gene matches: 4. The CDR3 sequence is 15 residues long. The CDR3 DNA follows: TGCGCCAGCAGCCCGAGGACAGGGGGCTCCTACGAGCAGTACTTC. Translated, it gives CASSPRTGGSYEQYF.

The chain links TRBV6-2 or TRBV6-3 to TRBJ2-5; 9 nucleotides agree with TRBD1. The CDR3 totals 15 residues. V gave up 10 bases and J gave up 4 bases; unmatched junction bases: 13. Germline values: CDR1 MNHEY, CDR2 SVGEGT. The CDR3 region is CATADGTGLGETQYF. CDR3 nucleotides: TGTGCCACCGCGGACGGGACAGGGCTGGGAGAGACCCAGTACTTC.

This clonotype was recorded once. This chain joins TRBV6-1 and TRBJ1-1; 8 positions agree with TRBD1. The trim removed 7 bases at V and 0 bases at J, leaving 13 bases unmatched. This CDR3 region has 17 residues. Per germline, CDR1 MNHNS and CDR2 SASEGT. In DNA, the CDR3 is TGTGCCAGCACCGCGGACAGGGTTATCCCAATGAACACTGAAGCTTTCTTT. The encoded protein is CASTADRVIPMNTEAFF.

This clonotype was observed a handful of times. The chain is built from TRBV7-6 and TRBJ2-2; no clear D. CDR3 size: 15 residues. Per germline, CDR1 SGHVS and CDR2 FNYEAQ. With 0 bases removed from V and 5 bases from J, the gap between germline ends came to 10 bases. DNA of the CDR3: TGTGCCAGCAGCTTAGCGGCGGAGAAAACCGGGGAGCTGTTTTTT. Translated, it gives CASSLAAEKTGELFF.

The chain has TRBV20-1 and TRBJ2-7, with a possible D match to TRBD1 (6 bases). In germline, CDR1 is DFQATT, CDR2 SNEGSKA (reference sequence). V was cut by 1 base and J by 5 bases, with 12 bases left in between. This CDR3 has 13 residues. The CDR3 region is CSARVEPGDEQYF. In DNA form, the CDR3 reads TGCAGTGCTAGAGTAGAGCCAGGGGACGAGCAGTACTTC.

The V and J genes are TRBV7-2 and TRBJ2-7; TRBD1 is a possible D gene (5 bases). CDR3 length equals 15 residues. Trimming shortened V by 1 base and J by 2 bases, and 12 bases separated the two germline ends. Looked up from germline, CDR1 is SGHTA and CDR2 is FQGNSA. The CDR3 region is CASSLGRQLAYEQYF. CDR3 nucleotides: TGTGCCAGCAGCTTAGGCCGACAGCTTGCCTACGAGCAGTACTTC. The variable domain in full, completed from reference TRBV7-2 and TRBJ2-7, reads GAGVSQSPSNKVTEKGKDVELRCDPISGHTALYWYRQSLGQGLEFLIYFQGNSAPDKSGLPSDRFSAERTGGSVSTLTIQRTQQEDSAVYLCASSLGRQLAYEQYFGPGTRLTVT.

The gene calls are TRBV28 and TRBJ2-2; D may match TRBD1 or TRBD2 (5 bases each). Germline assignment: CDR1 MDHEN and CDR2 SYDVKM. The CDR3 spans 14 residues. V was trimmed by 9 bases and J by 1 base, leaving 12 bases between them. The CDR3 region is CASRGAMNTGELFF. The CDR3 DNA reads TGTGCCAGTCGGGGCGCGATGAACACCGGGGAGCTGTTTTTT. The full variable domain, its missing parts supplied by reference TRBV28 and TRBJ2-2, is DVKVTQSSRYLVKRTGEKVFLECVQDMDHENMFWYRQDPGLGLRLIYFSYDVKMKEKGDIPEGYSVSREKKERFSLILESASTNQTSMYLCASRGAMNTGELFFGEGSRLTVL.

This clonotype has a handful of counts. The chain has TRBV25-1 and TRBJ1-1, with TRBD1 as a possible D gene (5 bases). CDR3 length: 16 amino acids. CDR1 and CDR2 (germline): MGHDK, SYGVNS. V dropped 2 bases and J dropped 5 bases, with 18 bases sitting between them. The CDR3 nucleotides are TGTGCCAGCAGTGAACTAGGGTTTCGGGGGGAAACTGAAGCTTTCTTT. This translates into CASSELGFRGETEAFF.

This clonotype was observed a handful of times. J is TRBJ2-3 and V is TRBV11-2; 10 bases match TRBD2. Germline CDR1 is SGHAT and CDR2 is FQNNGV. This CDR3 region has 16 residues. Trimming removed 4 bases from V and 2 bases from J; junction bases left unmatched: 6. CDR3 nucleotide sequence: TGTGCCAGCAGCTCCCTAGCGGGGGCGCTCACAGATACGCAGTATTTT. This translates into CASSSLAGALTDTQYF.

The chain's CDR3 is CASIPAQGTEAFF. The CDR3 nucleotides are TGTGCCAGCATCCCCGCTCAGGGGACTGAAGCTTTCTTT. J is TRBJ1-1 and V is TRBV6-6, with D tentatively TRBD1 (6 bases). V was shortened by 7 bases and J by 5 bases, with 14 bases between the two germline ends. CDR1 is MNHNY and CDR2 is SVGAGI in the germline V gene (reference sequence). There are 13 residues in the CDR3.

The chain has TRBV25-1 and TRBJ2-3; D is undetermined. This CDR3 spans 14 amino acids. V dropped 1 base and J dropped 4 bases, with 9 bases sitting between them. Germline V gene sequence: CDR1 MGHDK, CDR2 SYGVNS. CDR3 DNA: TGTGCCAGCAGTGAATTGGATAGTCCAGATACGCAGTATTTT. Protein product: CASSELDSPDTQYF.

The chain combines TRBV7-9 with TRBJ2-5, with D perhaps matching TRBD2 (6 bases). The germline V gene encodes CDR1 SEHNR and CDR2 FQNEAQ (reference sequence). The CDR3 length is 15 residues. V was clipped by 4 bases and J by 5 bases, with 17 bases between them. The CDR3 sequence: CASSSHSGPGETQYF. CDR3 sequence (DNA): TGTGCCAGCAGCTCTCATAGCGGCCCCGGTGAGACCCAGTACTTC.

This clonotype was seen many times. The CDR3: CASSLGERNEQFF. The CDR3 region has the DNA TGTGCCAGCAGCTTAGGGGAGCGTAATGAGCAGTTCTTC. The genes are TRBV11-3 and TRBJ2-1, with D possibly being TRBD2 (5 bases). The CDR3 is 13 amino acids. V lost 1 base to trimming and J lost 7 bases, with 8 bases between them. Germline lookup yields CDR1 SGHNT and CDR2 YENEEA. The whole variable domain, filled in from reference TRBV11-3 and TRBJ2-1, reads EAGVVQSPRYKIIEKKQPVAFWCNPISGHNTLYWYLQNLGQGPELLIRYENEEAVDDSQLPKDRFSAERLKGVDSTLKIQPAELGDSAVYLCASSLGERNEQFFGPGTRLTVL.

The table lists this clonotype with a few counts. The gene calls are TRBV5-5 and TRBJ2-5, with 9 bases matching TRBD2. Trimming cost V 4 bases and J 1 base; bases outside gene matches: 2. Germline-derived CDR1 and CDR2 are SGHKS and YYEKEE (reference sequence). The length of the CDR3 is 14 residues. CDR3 amino acids: CASSKTSGQETQYF. In DNA form, the CDR3 reads TGTGCCAGCAGCAAGACTAGCGGCCAAGAGACCCAGTACTTC.

This clonotype appeared a few times. V gene TRBV30 combines with J gene TRBJ1-6; D remains unclear. In germline, CDR1 is GTSNPN, CDR2 SVGIG (reference sequence). The CDR3 has 12 residues. Trimming took 3 bases from V and 5 from J, leaving 5 bases between them. The CDR3 bases are TGTGCCTGGAGCACGGATAATTCACCCCTCCACTTT. Translation gives CAWSTDNSPLHF.

This clonotype was recorded a few times. The J gene is TRBJ2-7, the V gene TRBV6-1, with TRBD1 matching over 11 bases. Germline assignment: CDR1 MNHNS and CDR2 SASEGT. The junction had 3 bases not matched to a gene; V was cut back by 2 bases and J by 3 bases. CDR3 length: 15 residues. CDR3 region: CASSEIGTGGYEQYF. The CDR3 DNA reads TGTGCCAGCAGTGAAATTGGGACAGGGGGCTACGAGCAGTACTTC.

This clonotype was seen only a few times. The genes are TRBV9 and TRBJ2-1; 14 bases fit TRBD2. This CDR3 has 18 amino acids. Trimming cost V 3 bases and J 4 bases; bases outside gene matches: 9. Per germline, CDR1 SGDLS and CDR2 YYNGEE. CDR3 protein: CASSAGLAGEKGYNEQFF. The CDR3 DNA sequence: TGTGCCAGCAGCGCGGGACTAGCGGGAGAAAAGGGTTACAATGAGCAGTTCTTC. The entire variable domain, with the rest obtained from reference TRBV9 and TRBJ2-1, is as follows: DSGVTQTPKHLITATGQRVTLRCSPRSGDLSVYWYQQSLDQGLQFLIQYYNGEERAKGNILERFSAQQFPDLHSELNLSSLELGDSALYFCASSAGLAGEKGYNEQFFGPGTRLTVL.

This chain joins TRBV7-9 and TRBJ1-1; weak D call: TRBD1 (6 bases). This CDR3 comprises 15 residues. V lost 2 bases and J lost 3, with 13 bases in between. Germline CDR1 SEHNR, CDR2 FQNEAQ (reference sequence). The CDR3 region has the DNA TGTGCCAGCAGCTTATCCAGGGGCTTGGACACTGAAGCTTTCTTT. It translates to CASSLSRGLDTEAFF.

In regard to this clonotype: The junction departs from the called germline gene at one end, perhaps through a read error. V and J are TRBV10-1 and TRBJ2-1, with D possibly matching TRBD1 (5 bases). CDR1 and CDR2 from the germline V gene are WNHNN and SYGVQD (reference sequence). This CDR3 contains 15 residues. CDR3 in amino acids: CASGERQSGHNEQFF. The CDR3 DNA is TGCGCCAGCGGTGAGAGACAGAGTGGCCACAATGAGCAGTTCTTC.

This rearrangement joins TRBV12-3 or TRBV12-4 to TRBJ1-1; D may be TRBD1 (5 bases). This CDR3 has 14 amino acids. Deletions cut 7 bases from V and 4 bases from J, with 16 bases between. This chain's CDR3 is CASKTGQTSTEAFF. Written as DNA, the CDR3 is TGTGCCAGCAAAACCGGACAAACAAGCACTGAAGCTTTCTTT.

This clonotype was counted many times. V usage is TRBV29-1 and J usage is TRBJ2-7; D is ambiguous. Trimming cost V 6 bases and J 0 bases, with 9 bases left between them. CDR3 length equals 12 residues. In germline, CDR1 is SQVTM, CDR2 ANQGSEA. The CDR3 region is CSVRSTSYEQYF. As DNA, the CDR3 is TGCAGCGTAAGGAGCACCTCCTACGAGCAGTACTTC.

The chain uses TRBV9 and TRBJ2-2, with 10 bases lining up with TRBD2. After removal of 1 base from V and 0 bases from J, the junction contained 9 bases not matched to a gene. Germline assignment: CDR1 SGDLS and CDR2 YYNGEE. This CDR3 comprises 19 residues. The CDR3 region is CASSVWGSGGATNTGELFF. The DNA of the CDR3 is TGTGCCAGCAGCGTATGGGGCAGCGGGGGGGCCACGAACACCGGGGAGCTGTTTTTT.

This clonotype was observed a handful of times. The V gene is TRBV12-3 or TRBV12-4, the J gene TRBJ2-3; D gene ambiguous. The CDR3 length is 15 residues. Trimming stripped 2 bases from V and 0 bases from J, with 9 bases between. The CDR3 DNA follows: TGTGCCAGCAGTTTATTGGATAGTAGCACAGATACGCAGTATTTT. Its translation is CASSLLDSSTDTQYF.

This clonotype was counted a few times. The V gene is TRBV25-1, the J gene TRBJ2-1; unclear D gene. Trimming shortened V by 2 bases and J by 4 bases, and 9 bases separated the two germline ends. The germline V gene has CDR1 MGHDK and CDR2 SYGVNS. This CDR3 spans 14 amino acids. CDR3 in amino acids: CASSEGLDYNEQFF. CDR3 nucleotides: TGTGCCAGCAGTGAAGGGCTAGATTACAATGAGCAGTTCTTC.

The chain employs TRBV20-1 and TRBJ2-7, with D maybe TRBD2 (5 bases). Trimming removed 5 bases at V and 3 bases at J, with 11 bases between. Germline assignment: CDR1 DFQATT and CDR2 SNEGSKA (reference sequence). CDR3 size: 12 residues. DNA of the CDR3: TGCAGTGCTGTAGCGAATAACTACGAGCAGTACTTC. Encoded protein: CSAVANNYEQYF.

This sequence joins TRBV5-1 and TRBJ2-3, with no clear D. The CDR3 is made up of 16 amino acids. Trimming removed 0 bases from V and 0 bases from J, with 11 bases in between. Germline CDR1 reads SGHRS; CDR2 reads YFSETQ. This chain's CDR3 is CASSLAWRPSTDTQYF. CDR3 DNA: TGCGCCAGCAGCTTGGCCTGGAGACCTAGCACAGATACGCAGTATTTT.